This is a list of T cell receptor beta chains from one sample in a study of cytomegalovirus exposure and HLA in healthy donors. The assay was immunoSEQ multiplex PCR, and TCRdb's table has in-frame clones only and misses some. The sample gives about 160,000 clones, 65% to 90% of which show up once; approximately 2% is in the top ten. Sequencing used PBMCs. All receptors derive from a woman aged 18-35 years in good health and CMV-seronegative. Each CDR3 is given with its conserved first and last residue. Fields, in order: clone size, D gene, J gene, V gene, CDR3 protein, CDR3 DNA. D genes are given only for firm matches. Rows may omit the clone size; those that give it use once, few, many or a size class.

size: few
D: TRBD2
J: TRBJ2-3
V: TRBV5-1
CDR3: CASSFSGNTDTQYF
DNA: TGCGCCAGCAGCTTTAGCGGGAACACAGATACGCAGTATTTT

size: -
D: TRBD1
J: TRBJ2-7
V: TRBV7-9
CDR3: CASRPGTGLSFLYF
DNA: TGTGCCAGCAGGCCCGGGACAGGGCTTAGTTTCCTATACTTC

size: -
D: -
J: TRBJ2-1
V: TRBV10-3
CDR3: CAIGAGRNEQFF
DNA: TGTGCCATCGGCGCGGGACGGAATGAGCAGTTCTTC

size: once
D: TRBD1
J: TRBJ1-6
V: TRBV7-6
CDR3: CASGTAHGNSPLHF
DNA: TGTGCTTCCGGGACAGCCCATGGGAATTCACCCCTCCACTTT

size: -
D: TRBD1
J: TRBJ2-4
V: TRBV7-9
CDR3: CASSYFWTGGINIQYF
DNA: TGTGCCAGCAGCTATTTTTGGACAGGGGGCATAAACATTCAGTACTTC

size: once
D: -
J: TRBJ1-5
V: TRBV6-1
CDR3: CASALGGIRNQPQHF
DNA: TGTGCCAGTGCCCTCGGAGGCATTCGCAATCAGCCCCAGCATTTT

size: -
D: TRBD1
J: TRBJ1-1
V: TRBV5-6
CDR3: CASSSNRGAKPEAFF
DNA: TGTGCCAGCAGCTCGAACAGGGGGGCAAAACCTGAAGCTTTCTTT

size: -
D: TRBD1
J: TRBJ1-2
V: TRBV5-4
CDR3: CASSDRTGGWGGYTF
DNA: TGTGCCAGCTCCGATCGGACAGGGGGCTGGGGAGGCTACACCTTC

size: -
D: -
J: TRBJ1-3
V: TRBV2
CDR3: CASSEGPGNTIYF
DNA: TGTGCCAGCAGTGAAGGGCCTGGAAACACCATATATTTT

size: -
D: -
J: TRBJ2-3
V: TRBV27
CDR3: CASSFLAQSTDTQYF
DNA: TGTGCCAGCAGTTTTCTAGCCCAGAGCACAGATACGCAGTATTTT

size: -
D: -
J: TRBJ2-4
V: TRBV9
CDR3: CASSPAVSGRIQYF
DNA: TGTGCCAGCAGCCCGGCGGTAAGCGGACGTATTCAGTACTTC

size: -
D: TRBD2
J: TRBJ2-1
V: TRBV7-3
CDR3: CASSLGASGNNEQFF
DNA: TGTGCCAGCAGCTTAGGCGCTAGCGGGAATAATGAGCAGTTCTTC

size: -
D: TRBD1
J: TRBJ2-2
V: TRBV10-3
CDR3: CAIIGDRSYGELFF
DNA: TGTGCCATCATTGGGGACAGGTCTTACGGGGAGCTGTTTTTT

size: -
D: TRBD1
J: TRBJ1-2
V: TRBV5-6
CDR3: CASSGGQALFGYTF
DNA: TGTGCCAGCAGTGGGGGACAGGCGCTTTTTGGCTACACCTTC

size: -
D: -
J: TRBJ2-7
V: TRBV7-8
CDR3: CASSRRGSYEQYF
DNA: TGTGCCAGCAGCCGCCGGGGATCCTACGAGCAGTACTTC